Each of the 30 T cell receptor beta chains below was sequenced from the same sample in a study of Ad26.COV2.S vaccination and SARS-CoV-2 variants. Sequencing used immunoSEQ multiplex PCR; TCRdb keeps in-frame clones, though not all of them. The sample holds roughly 100,000 clones, roughly 75% seen once. The sample was peripheral blood, taken after recovery from COVID-19. The receptors stem from a human donor who had recovered from COVID-19.

The chain combines TRBV6-5 with TRBJ2-5, with D hard to call. CDR1 MNHEY and CDR2 SVGAGI come from the germline V gene. There are 15 residues in the CDR3. The V gene lost 2 bases and the J gene lost 4 bases, with 14 bases spanning the gap. CDR3 sequence reads: CASSYISSPSETQYF. As DNA, the CDR3 is TGTGCCAGCAGTTACATCAGTTCCCCCTCAGAGACCCAGTACTTC.

The CDR3 nucleotides read TGTGCCATCAGTGAGTCGTCGGGGGTGGACTATGGCTACACCTTC. This sequence encodes CAISESSGVDYGYTF. The V call is TRBV10-3, the J call TRBJ1-2, with a possible D match to TRBD1 (5 bases). The V end was cut by 0 bases, the J end by 3 bases, with 11 bases between. There are 15 residues in the CDR3. CDR1 is ENHRY and CDR2 is SYGVKD in the germline V gene.

This sequence joins TRBV28 and TRBJ2-6; D unresolved. V dropped 6 bases and J dropped 0 bases, with 12 bases sitting between them. The CDR3 loop spans 16 amino acids. Germline lookup yields CDR1 MDHEN and CDR2 SYDVKM. The CDR3 loop is CASRKLSISGANVLTF. Here the CDR3 DNA reads TGTGCCAGCAGGAAACTCTCGATCTCTGGGGCCAACGTCCTGACTTTC.

This rearrangement joins TRBV12-3 or TRBV12-4 to TRBJ1-5; 10 bases line up with TRBD1. Germline trimming cut 6 bases from V and 14 bases from J; bases unmatched to any gene: 7. This CDR3 spans 12 amino acids. The CDR3 region has the DNA TGTGCCAGCAGCGTAGACAGGGGGCGCGAGCATTTT. It encodes CASSVDRGREHF.

The chain uses TRBV3-1 (or the pseudogene TRBV3-2) and TRBJ1-2, with 7 bases aligning to TRBD1. The CDR3 is made up of 13 amino acids. The trim removed 6 bases at V and 6 bases at J, leaving 7 bases unmatched. Germline assignment: CDR1 LGHDT and CDR2 YNNKEL (reference sequence). CDR3: CASRLDRVDGYTF. The CDR3 DNA sequence: TGTGCCAGCAGACTTGACAGGGTAGATGGCTACACCTTC.

The chain carries TRBV30 and TRBJ1-2; 7 positions agree with TRBD1. This CDR3 region has 14 residues. The V and J ends lost 4 bases and 5 bases, in that order; junction bases with no gene match: 10. CDR1 is GTSNPN and CDR2 is SVGIG in the germline V gene (reference sequence). The CDR3 is CAWTPGQNLYGYTF. The DNA for the CDR3 is TGTGCCTGGACACCGGGACAGAACTTGTATGGCTACACCTTC.

The gene calls are TRBV7-9 and TRBJ1-2; no definite D call. CDR1 SEHNR and CDR2 FQNEAQ come from the germline V gene (reference sequence). This CDR3 is built from 13 residues. The V end was cut by 1 base, the J end by 4 bases, with 7 bases between. The CDR3, as DNA: TGTGCCAGCAGCTTAGAGGCCACCTATGGCTACACCTTC. Translating gives CASSLEATYGYTF.

This clone was seen at least ten times. V and J are TRBV5-4 and TRBJ1-2; 8 bases fit TRBD1. The trim removed 3 bases at V and 6 bases at J, leaving 10 bases unmatched. This CDR3 is 15 amino acids long. Germline CDR1 reads SGHNT; CDR2 reads YYREEE (reference sequence). Here the CDR3 DNA reads TGTGCCAGCAGCTCAATCCTCAGGGGGCAGGATGGCTACACCTTC. Amino acids: CASSSILRGQDGYTF.

V is TRBV7-9 and J is TRBJ1-5, with D unclear. This CDR3 contains 14 residues. Trimming cost V 0 bases and J 1 base, with 4 bases left between them. Germline V gene data show CDR1 as SEHNR and CDR2 as FQNEAQ (reference sequence). CDR3 coding DNA: TGTGCCAGCAGCTTAGCGGGGAGCAATCAGCCCCAGCATTTT. This codes for CASSLAGSNQPQHF.

The DNA for the CDR3 is TGTGCCAGCAGCTTTGGCCCCCCGGGGAATCAGCCCCAGCATTTT. This gives the protein CASSFGPPGNQPQHF. This chain joins TRBV7-9 and TRBJ1-5; no clear D gene. This CDR3 region has 15 residues. The V gene's germline CDR1 is SEHNR and CDR2 FQNEAQ (reference sequence). Trimming stripped 3 bases from V and 4 bases from J, with 13 bases between.

This clone was counted a single time. This chain links TRBV2 with TRBJ2-1; 9 bases are shared with TRBD1. With 5 bases clipped from V and 5 bases from J, the junction kept 7 bases outside the gene matches. Germline CDR1 reads SNHLY; CDR2 reads FYNNEI. CDR3 length: 15 amino acids. CDR3 amino acids: CASSFLRTGDNEQFF. CDR3 nucleotides: TGTGCCAGCAGTTTTCTGAGGACAGGGGACAATGAGCAGTTCTTC.

The chain joins TRBV19 to TRBJ1-5; D possibly corresponds to TRBD1 (5 bases). V lost 6 bases to trimming and J lost 4 bases, with 7 bases between them. The CDR3 has 12 amino acids. Germline V gene lookup returns CDR1 LNHDA and CDR2 SQIVND (reference sequence). CDR3 residues: CASRTANQPQHF. The CDR3 coding sequence is TGTGCCAGTAGGACAGCTAATCAGCCCCAGCATTTT.

This clone was seen ten or more times. The chain combines TRBV6-2 or TRBV6-3 with TRBJ2-2, with D tentatively TRBD1 (5 bases). Deletions cut 2 bases from V and 1 base from J, with 8 bases between. The germline V gene has CDR1 MNHEY and CDR2 SVGEGT. The CDR3 spans 15 residues. The CDR3 nucleotides are TGTGCCAGCAGTTACAGGGGCGTGAACACCGGGGAGCTGTTTTTT. Translating gives CASSYRGVNTGELFF.

V gene TRBV11-2 combines with J gene TRBJ1-2; 11 nucleotides match TRBD1. Per germline, CDR1 SGHAT and CDR2 FQNNGV. V shed 5 bases and J 5 bases; nucleotides not matched to a gene: 10. This CDR3 comprises 16 residues. This CDR3 is CASSPYPRDRGYGYTF. The CDR3 DNA sequence: TGTGCCAGCAGCCCTTATCCGCGGGACAGGGGGTATGGCTACACCTTC.

The V call is TRBV5-4, the J call TRBJ2-7; 8 bases line up with TRBD2. The CDR3 spans 17 residues. Trimming removed 4 bases from V and 3 bases from J; junction bases left unmatched: 15. The germline V gene encodes CDR1 SGHNT and CDR2 YYREEE (reference sequence). The CDR3: CASSRGGSGPPGYEQYF. The CDR3 bases are TGTGCCAGCAGCCGGGGGGGTTCGGGACCGCCGGGCTACGAGCAGTACTTC.

This chain links TRBV6-6 with TRBJ2-3; 7 bases align to TRBD2. This CDR3 region has 14 residues. Trimming at V came to 8 bases and at J to 2 bases, leaving 7 bases not matched to a gene. CDR1 and CDR2 (germline): MNHNY, SVGAGI (reference sequence). DNA for the CDR3: TGTGCCAGCCGCCGGGAGGCGTCCACAGATACGCAGTATTTT. Protein sequence: CASRREASTDTQYF.

This chain connects TRBV7-3 to TRBJ1-1; no definite D call. V dropped 5 bases and J dropped 0 bases, with 13 bases sitting between them. The V gene's germline CDR1 is SGHTA and CDR2 FQGTGA. The CDR3 extends over 15 amino acids. The DNA of the CDR3 is TGTGCCAGCAGCCCAGGACCGAGCATGAACACTGAAGCTTTCTTT. It specifies CASSPGPSMNTEAFF.

This sequence joins TRBV6-6 and TRBJ2-7, with TRBD1 identical over 8 bases. Germline CDR1 is MNHNY and CDR2 is SVGAGI (reference sequence). Trimming took 6 bases from V and 2 from J; bases not matched to a gene: 3. CDR3 size: 13 residues. For the CDR3, the DNA is TGTGCCAGCAGAATACAGGGGGCCTACGAGCAGTACTTC. It specifies CASRIQGAYEQYF.

The rearrangement links TRBV2 to TRBJ1-3; D possibly corresponds to TRBD1 (6 bases). This CDR3 contains 15 residues. The germline V and J ends were trimmed by 1 base and 0 bases, with 7 bases remaining between them. Germline V gene sequence: CDR1 SNHLY, CDR2 FYNNEI. The CDR3 DNA follows: TGTGCCAGCAGTGAAGGGACAGCCTCTGGAAACACCATATATTTT. This encodes CASSEGTASGNTIYF.

The chain has TRBV5-1 and TRBJ2-2; D is perhaps TRBD2 (7 bases). The CDR3 spans 16 residues. Germline loops: CDR1 SGHRS, CDR2 YFSETQ. V lost 0 bases and J lost 4, with 13 bases in between. The CDR3 loop reads CASSLDVGGPTGELFF. The CDR3, as DNA: TGCGCCAGCAGCTTGGATGTGGGGGGGCCCACCGGGGAGCTGTTTTTT.

This chain links TRBV28 with TRBJ2-7; a weak D match, TRBD1 (5 bases). V lost 4 bases, J lost 6 bases, and 10 bases lay in between. Germline-derived CDR1 and CDR2 are MDHEN and SYDVKM. The CDR3 is 12 amino acids. The CDR3 region is CASSSGYREQYF. In nucleotides, the CDR3 is TGTGCCAGCAGTTCAGGGTACCGCGAGCAGTACTTC. Based on the CDR3 plus reference TRBV28 and TRBJ2-7, the full variable domain is DVKVTQSSRYLVKRTGEKVFLECVQDMDHENMFWYRQDPGLGLRLIYFSYDVKMKEKGDIPEGYSVSREKKERFSLILESASTNQTSMYLCASSSGYREQYFGPGTRLTVT.

This sequence joins TRBV9 and TRBJ2-2; D gene unclear. This CDR3 contains 12 residues. The germline CDR1 and CDR2 sequences are SGDLS and YYNGEE. Trimming removed 3 bases from V and 6 bases from J, with 6 bases in between. CDR3 in amino acids: CASSAVSGELFF. CDR3 sequence (DNA): TGTGCCAGCAGCGCTGTATCCGGGGAGCTGTTTTTT. The full variable domain, completed using reference TRBV9 and TRBJ2-2, is DSGVTQTPKHLITATGQRVTLRCSPRSGDLSVYWYQQSLDQGLQFLIQYYNGEERAKGNILERFSAQQFPDLHSELNLSSLELGDSALYFCASSAVSGELFFGEGSRLTVL.

V gene TRBV7-2 combines with J gene TRBJ2-5; 9 bases line up with TRBD1. Per germline, CDR1 SGHTA and CDR2 FQGNSA. This CDR3 comprises 15 residues. V dropped 6 bases and J dropped 5; count of bases not matched to a gene: 10. The CDR3 reads CASSRGTGSLETQYF. CDR3 sequence (DNA): TGTGCCAGCAGTCGGGGGACAGGGTCCCTCGAGACCCAGTACTTC.

The J gene is TRBJ2-2, the V gene TRBV7-2; 15 bases fit TRBD2. The CDR3 length is 15 residues. V shed 4 bases and J 6 bases; nucleotides not matched to a gene: 0. Germline values: CDR1 SGHTA, CDR2 FQGNSA. CDR3 in DNA: TGTGCCAGCAGCTGGACTAGCGGGGGGGCCGGGGAGCTGTTTTTT. Residues: CASSWTSGGAGELFF.

This chain joins TRBV6-5 and TRBJ1-4, with 8 bases aligning to TRBD1. The V gene's germline CDR1 is MNHEY and CDR2 SVGAGI. The CDR3 consists of 14 residues. Trimming took 4 bases from V and 7 from J; bases not matched to a gene: 5. The CDR3 DNA is TGTGCCAGCAGTTCTACAGGGGGGATTGAAAAACTGTTTTTT. Translated: CASSSTGGIEKLFF.

V gene TRBV12-3 or TRBV12-4 combines with J gene TRBJ2-5; tentative D call: TRBD1 (5 bases). The CDR3 sequence is 13 residues long. V was cut by 5 bases and J by 4 bases, with 11 bases left in between. The CDR3 loop is CASSTPGSETQYF. The CDR3 bases are TGTGCCAGCAGTACACCAGGGTCAGAGACCCAGTACTTC.

This chain connects TRBV19 to TRBJ1-3; D not certain. CDR3 length: 16 residues. The germline V and J ends were trimmed by 6 bases and 0 bases, with 15 bases remaining between them. In germline, CDR1 is LNHDA, CDR2 SQIVND (reference sequence). In DNA, the CDR3 is TGTGCCAGTAGACCCGGAATTACCTACTCTGGAAACACCATATATTTT. It yields the protein CASRPGITYSGNTIYF. The whole variable domain, remainder taken from reference TRBV19 and TRBJ1-3, is DGGITQSPKYLFRKEGQNVTLSCEQNLNHDAMYWYRQDPGQGLRLIYYSQIVNDFQKGDIAEGYSVSREKKESFPLTVTSAQKNPTAFYLCASRPGITYSGNTIYFGEGSWLTVV.

This clone appeared once. The chain combines TRBV7-9 with TRBJ2-1; weak D call: TRBD1 (6 bases). The CDR3 extends over 14 amino acids. Per the germline V gene, CDR1 is SEHNR and CDR2 is FQNEAQ (reference sequence). V dropped 5 bases and J dropped 7 bases, with 15 bases sitting between them. This chain's CDR3 is CASSTLQGGNEQFF. The CDR3 DNA sequence: TGTGCCAGCAGCACCCTACAGGGTGGAAATGAGCAGTTCTTC.

The chain has TRBV30 and TRBJ1-5; D is unclear. This CDR3 is built from 14 residues. Germline-derived CDR1 and CDR2 are GTSNPN and SVGIG (reference sequence). Trimming shortened V by 7 bases and J by 4 bases, and 17 bases separated the two germline ends. CDR3 nucleotide sequence: TGTGCCTATCCGGGTCCCGACGGGAATCAGCCCCAGCATTTT. Amino acid sequence: CAYPGPDGNQPQHF.

J is TRBJ2-7 and V is TRBV5-6, with TRBD1 matching over 10 bases. CDR1 and CDR2 (germline): SGHDT, YYEEEE. The CDR3 runs to 16 residues. V trimming: 6 bases; J trimming: 7 bases; junction bases outside the gene matches: 16. The CDR3 DNA is TGTGCCAGCACCCCAAGGACGAGACAGGGGGCCCGTGAGCAGTACTTC. Translating gives CASTPRTRQGAREQYF. The full variable domain, with the rest looked up from reference TRBV5-6 and TRBJ2-7, is DAGVTQSPTHLIKTRGQQVTLRCSPKSGHDTVSWYQQALGQGPQFIFQYYEEEERQRGNFPDRFSGHQFPNYSSELNVNALLLGDSALYLCASTPRTRQGAREQYFGPGTRLTVT.